This TCR beta chain derives from a study of cytomegalovirus exposure and HLA in healthy donors. Overall study results and limits: There were several of the most significant clusters that appeared linked to common viral pathogens in a later analysis.

Primers included in the PCR were 60 Vbeta and 13 Jbeta primers. The table came from immunoSEQ multiplex PCR; TCRdb's copy has only in-frame clones and leaves some out. The sample includes 200,000 to 250,000 clones, around 89% of them seen just once. Note on this clone: What it recognizes is unknown.

Per germline, CDR1 MNHNY and CDR2 SVGAGI (reference sequence). The CDR3 loop spans 13 amino acids. With 7 bases removed from V and 4 bases from J, the gap between germline ends came to 11 bases. This sequence was found in a woman aged 18-29 years in good health and CMV-seronegative. The gene calls are TRBV6-6 and TRBJ1-5, with D perhaps TRBD1 (6 bases). Sequencing was done on a sample of PBMCs. CDR3 sequence (DNA): TGTGCCAGCACATTAGGGGGTAATCAGCCCCAGCATTTT. Amino acid sequence: CASTLGGNQPQHF.